What follows are 18 T cell receptor beta chains derived from one specimen sequenced in a study of Graves' ophthalmopathy and Graves' hyperthyroidism. RNA served as the template for amplifying TCR beta CDR3 regions. HTBI primers were employed in first-round RT-PCR, then a second-round multiplex PCR followed. TCRdb passed the multiplex PCR reads through MiXCR, listing each CDR3 protein once. This table has fewer than 70,000 distinct CDR3 sequences, approximately 47% appearing once. The sequencing input was peripheral blood. All receptors derive from an adult woman with Graves' ophthalmopathy.

Details on this clonotype: This may arise from a read error, as a much more abundant clone is one base away. The genes are TRBV4-3 and TRBJ2-2; a weak D match, TRBD2 (5 bases). Germline V CDR1 and CDR2: LGHNA, YSLEER. V dropped 4 bases and J dropped 6 bases, with 18 bases sitting between them. The CDR3 covers 16 residues. Here the CDR3 reads CASSPSSLADAGELFF. DNA of the CDR3: TGCGCCAGCAGCCCATCTAGCCTTGCGGACGCCGGGGAGCTGTTTTTT.

The V call is TRBV20-1, the J call TRBJ2-7; D is uncertain. This CDR3 has 10 residues. Germline values: CDR1 DFQATT, CDR2 SNEGSKA (reference sequence). With 6 bases removed from V and 7 bases from J, the gap between germline ends came to 10 bases. CDR3 in amino acids: CSAGELEQYF. Written as DNA, the CDR3 is TGCAGTGCGGGCGAGTTGGAGCAGTACTTC.

The rearrangement uses TRBV7-6 and TRBJ1-5; D gene ambiguous. The germline V and J ends were trimmed by 1 base and 6 bases, with 10 bases remaining between them. Germline V gene sequence: CDR1 SGHVS, CDR2 FNYEAQ. The CDR3 loop spans 14 amino acids. The chain's CDR3 is CASSLVPGTQPQHF. The CDR3 DNA reads as TGTGCCAGCAGCTTAGTTCCGGGAACTCAGCCCCAGCATTTT.

This chain connects TRBV9 to TRBJ2-1, with 15 bases identical to TRBD2. The CDR3 spans 16 residues. Trimming cost V 3 bases and J 7 bases; bases outside gene matches: 5. Germline values: CDR1 SGDLS, CDR2 YYNGEE. The CDR3 sequence: CASSGRGLAGGNEQFF. The CDR3 DNA follows: TGTGCCAGCAGCGGGAGGGGACTAGCGGGAGGAAATGAGCAGTTCTTC.

The V gene is TRBV10-1, the J gene TRBJ1-1; weak D call: TRBD1 (5 bases). Trimming stripped 8 bases from V and 5 bases from J, with 15 bases between. Per germline, CDR1 WNHNN and CDR2 SYGVQD (reference sequence). The CDR3 is made up of 13 amino acids. The CDR3 loop is CASASLRGTEAFF. CDR3 in DNA: TGCGCCAGCGCCAGCCTGAGGGGAACTGAAGCTTTCTTT.

This clonotype was detected ten times or more. The genes are TRBV20-1 and TRBJ2-3; 7 positions match TRBD2. V lost 0 bases, J lost 0 bases, and 18 bases stayed unmatched. Germline assignment: CDR1 DFQATT and CDR2 SNEGSKA (reference sequence). The CDR3 totals 20 residues. This CDR3 reads CSARDLGTGGSLTSTDTQYF. The CDR3 bases are TGCAGTGCTAGAGATCTGGGGACTGGCGGGAGTTTAACTAGCACAGATACGCAGTATTTT.

This clonotype was picked up many times. The V call is TRBV6-6, the J call TRBJ1-1; no clear D. The V gene's germline CDR1 is MNHNY and CDR2 SVGAGI (reference sequence). V shed 7 bases and J shed 0 bases, with 3 bases lying between them. The CDR3 contains 11 residues. Written as DNA, the CDR3 is TGTGCCAGCAAAATGAACACTGAAGCTTTCTTT. Translated, it gives CASKMNTEAFF.

A remark on this clonotype: An end of the junction differs from the germline gene, which may be a read error. The chain combines TRBV19 with TRBJ1-5; D may be TRBD1 (5 bases). The CDR3 is made up of 13 amino acids. Germline CDR1 LNHDA, CDR2 SQIVND (reference sequence). The CDR3 spells CACQGRSNQLQHF. CDR3 coding DNA: TGTGCCTGTCAGGGTCGGAGCAATCAGCTCCAGCATTTT.

CDR3 DNA sequence: TGCAGTGCTAGAGATGGGGGGACAGCTGAAGCTTTCTTT. Its translation is CSARDGGTAEAFF. The chain couples TRBV20-1 to TRBJ1-1, with 7 nucleotides matching TRBD1. The CDR3 is made up of 13 amino acids. Trimming cost V 0 bases and J 6 bases; bases outside gene matches: 4. Germline V gives CDR1 DFQATT, CDR2 SNEGSKA (reference sequence).

The rearrangement joins TRBV9 to TRBJ1-2; a possible D gene is TRBD1 (6 bases). The germline CDR1 and CDR2 sequences are SGDLS and YYNGEE. The CDR3 loop spans 14 amino acids. Between the trimmed V and J ends, which lost 0 bases and 12 bases, there was a span of 18 bases. The CDR3 spells CASSVGDRHSGNTF. The CDR3 nucleotides read TGTGCCAGCAGCGTAGGAGACAGGCACTCTGGAAACACCTTC.

The chain carries TRBV20-1 and TRBJ2-3; D perhaps matches TRBD2 (6 bases). V was pared by 0 bases and J by 2 bases, with 12 bases between. Germline V gene data show CDR1 as DFQATT and CDR2 as SNEGSKA (reference sequence). This CDR3 has 15 residues. The CDR3 loop reads CSARDPGDFTDTQYF. CDR3 sequence (DNA): TGCAGTGCTAGAGATCCGGGGGACTTCACAGATACGCAGTATTTT.

The genes are TRBV24-1 and TRBJ2-1, with 13 bases identical to TRBD2. J gave up 6 bases and V 3 bases, and 1 base lay outside the gene matches. Per the germline V gene, CDR1 is KGHDR and CDR2 is SFDVKD. There are 15 residues in the CDR3. CDR3 residues: CATSDRTSGSNEQFF. CDR3 nucleotide sequence: TGTGCCACCAGTGATCGGACTAGCGGGAGCAATGAGCAGTTCTTC.

In this sample, this clonotype turned up many times. The chain combines TRBV11-1 with TRBJ2-7; 8 bases align to TRBD1. With V trimmed by 5 bases and J by 5 bases, 8 bases remained unmatched. CDR1 is SGHAT, CDR2 FQDESV, per germline (reference sequence). The CDR3 has 14 residues. The CDR3 is CASSQTGVDHEQYF. CDR3 sequence (DNA): TGTGCCAGCAGCCAGACAGGGGTAGACCACGAGCAGTACTTC.

This clonotype is medium-sized by share. The rearrangement links TRBV10-3 to TRBJ2-7; D is undetermined. Per the germline V gene, CDR1 is ENHRY and CDR2 is SYGVKD. V was pared by 0 bases and J by 3 bases, with 12 bases between. This CDR3 region has 15 residues. The CDR3 DNA sequence: TGTGCCATCAGTGAGTCCCTAGGTCTCCGCTACGAGCAGTACTTC. This translates into CAISESLGLRYEQYF.

Regarding this clonotype: An end of the junction does not agree with germline; a read error may underlie this. The gene calls are TRBV7-3 and TRBJ2-3; D is uncertain. The germline V gene encodes CDR1 SGHTA and CDR2 FQGTGA. The CDR3 spans 13 residues. The CDR3 nucleotides are TGTGCCAGCAGCCCCGAGACCACAGATACGCAATATTTT. Translated: CASSPETTDTQYF.

The CDR3, as DNA: TGTGCCAGCGCTAAACAAGAGACCCAGTACTTC. It yields the protein CASAKQETQYF. The chain uses TRBV6-5 and TRBJ2-5; D is unclear. The V and J ends lost 8 bases and 2 bases respectively, with 6 bases between them. Per germline, CDR1 MNHEY and CDR2 SVGAGI. The CDR3 has 11 residues.

This clonotype was found many times. This rearrangement joins TRBV10-3 to TRBJ2-5, with no clear D. The V gene's germline CDR1 is ENHRY and CDR2 SYGVKD. V was shortened by 0 bases and J by 3 bases, with 11 bases between the two germline ends. CDR3 length: 15 amino acids. CDR3 nucleotides: TGTGCCATCAGTGAGTCGTGGAACACAAAAGAGACCCAGTACTTC. Its protein is CAISESWNTKETQYF.

The rearrangement joins TRBV20-1 to TRBJ1-5; possible D gene TRBD1, 5 bases. The CDR3 is 14 residues long. Germline V gene lookup returns CDR1 DFQATT and CDR2 SNEGSKA (reference sequence). Trimming removed 0 bases at V and 4 bases at J, with 10 bases between. The DNA of the CDR3 is TGCAGTGCTAGAGATGGGACGGGGAATCAGCCCCAGCATTTT. Translated: CSARDGTGNQPQHF.